Presented here are 10 T cell receptor beta chains from one specimen sequenced in a study of blood T cells in healthy people across ages. For the second PCR, which ran for about 7 to 11 cycles, a sample-barcoded 5' primer and a J-beta primer mix were used. Each CDR3 protein is one row after TCRdb ran MiXCR on the 5' RACE reads. Altogether approximately 900,000 distinct CDR3 sequences are present, under 35% being singletons, with the ten largest covering 10% to 13%. This sample was shared with a second study, whose subject was T cells of mothers and their children.

The sequencing input was blood. The origin of the receptors is a woman aged 35 to 49 in good health.

CDR3 loop: CASSHPPGTRGWHEQFF. The DNA for the CDR3 is TGTGCCAGCAGCCATCCTCCCGGGACTAGAGGATGGCATGAGCAGTTCTTC. The chain joins TRBV14 to TRBJ2-1, with 8 nucleotides matching TRBD2. The CDR3 covers 17 residues. Germline loops: CDR1 SGHDN, CDR2 FVKESK. V dropped 3 bases and J dropped 8; count of bases not matched to a gene: 15.

The chain joins TRBV24-1 to TRBJ2-3; D is unresolved. Germline V lookup: CDR1 KGHDR, CDR2 SFDVKD. V lost 9 bases and J 3 bases, leaving 12 bases between the germline ends. The CDR3 has 13 residues. The chain's CDR3 is CATLAKGTDTQYF. The CDR3 bases are TGTGCCACCTTGGCCAAGGGTACAGATACGCAGTATTTT.

This chain links TRBV20-1 with TRBJ2-5, with 8 bases fitting TRBD2. V lost 0 bases to trimming and J lost 1 base; unmatched junction nucleotides: 4. Per the germline V gene, CDR1 is DFQATT and CDR2 is SNEGSKA (reference sequence). This CDR3 region has 15 residues. CDR3 sequence: CSARDSSGPQETQYF. The CDR3 bases are TGCAGTGCTAGAGATTCTAGCGGGCCCCAAGAGACCCAGTACTTC.

This clonotype has only a few counts. An end of the junction differs from the germline gene, which may be a read error. This rearrangement joins TRBV7-7 to TRBJ2-2; the match to TRBD2 covers 7 bases. The CDR3 loop spans 15 amino acids. Per the germline V gene, CDR1 is SSHAT and CDR2 is FNYEAQ (reference sequence). CDR3 amino acids: CASSFGGGGTGELFF. The CDR3 coding sequence is TGTGCTAGCAGCTTCGGCGGGGGAGGCACCGGGGAGCTGTTTTTT. The full variable domain, rest sourced from reference TRBV7-7 and TRBJ2-2, is GAGVSQSPRYKVTKRGQDVTLRCDPISSHATLYWYQQALGQGPEFLTYFNYEAQPDKSGLPSDRFSAERPEGSISTLTIQRTEQRDSAMYRCASSFGGGGTGELFFGEGSRLTVL.

Worth noting for this clonotype: A read error is likely, as this CDR3 ends without the conserved phenylalanine or tryptophan. The genes are TRBV9 and TRBJ1-2; D is uncertain. From germline, CDR1 is SGDLS and CDR2 YYNGEE. V lost 0 bases to trimming and J lost 0 bases, with 15 bases between them. The CDR3 contains 17 residues. The CDR3 DNA reads as TGTGCCAGCAGCGTAGATCTTGTCACGGCGGCTAACTATGGCTACACCTCC. Its translation is CASSVDLVTAANYGYTS.

This clonotype has a count of ten or more. The chain is built from TRBV6-4 and TRBJ2-3; 7 nucleotides agree with TRBD2. The V segment lost 3 bases and the J segment 1 base; nucleotides outside the gene matches: 7. CDR3 length: 16 residues. Germline CDR1 and CDR2: MRHNA and SNTAGT. Here the CDR3 reads CASSEAASGGTDTQYF. In DNA form, the CDR3 reads TGTGCCAGCAGTGAAGCGGCTAGCGGTGGCACAGATACGCAGTATTTT.

The CDR3 region has the DNA TGCAGCGTTGAGTCCCCGGGACAGGGAAGTTACGAGCAGTTCTTC. This encodes CSVESPGQGSYEQFF. V and J are TRBV29-1 and TRBJ2-1; TRBD1 aligns across 9 bases. The CDR3 covers 15 residues. Germline CDR1 SQVTM, CDR2 ANQGSEA. V was pared by 3 bases and J by 10 bases, with 13 bases of the junction left unmatched.

This clonotype was detected only a few times. The chain carries TRBV28 and TRBJ1-2, with 9 nucleotides matching TRBD1. Germline V gives CDR1 MDHEN, CDR2 SYDVKM. The junction had 6 bases not matched to a gene; V was cut back by 6 bases and J by 1 base. This CDR3 region has 15 residues. Here the CDR3 DNA reads TGTGCCAGCAGGCGTACAGGGGGCTTTAACTATGGCTACACCTTC. This gives the protein CASRRTGGFNYGYTF.

A few counts support this clonotype. The chain links TRBV28 to TRBJ1-1; TRBD1 might be the D (6 bases). The V and J ends lost 8 bases and 4 bases respectively, with 14 bases between them. Looked up from germline, CDR1 is MDHEN and CDR2 is SYDVKM. CDR3 length: 13 amino acids. The CDR3 bases are TGTGCCAGCCCCTGGGGGCGGGGCACTGAAGCTTTCTTT. Encoded protein: CASPWGRGTEAFF.

This clonotype has just a few counts. The chain carries TRBV5-1 and TRBJ2-1, with 12 nucleotides matching TRBD2. CDR3 length: 16 amino acids. Germline CDR1 SGHRS, CDR2 YFSETQ. V dropped 4 bases and J dropped 5; count of bases not matched to a gene: 7. The CDR3 DNA reads TGCGCCAGCAGCGCAACGCTAGCGGGGGGGAACAATGAGCAGTTCTTC. It encodes CASSATLAGGNNEQFF.